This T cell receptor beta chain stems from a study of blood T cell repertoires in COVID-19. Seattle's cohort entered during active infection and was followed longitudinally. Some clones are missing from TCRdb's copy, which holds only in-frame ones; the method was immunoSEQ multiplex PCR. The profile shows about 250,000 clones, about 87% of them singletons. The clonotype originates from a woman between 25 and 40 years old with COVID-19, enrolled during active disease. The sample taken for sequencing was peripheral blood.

The DNA of the CDR3 is TGTGCCAGCAGAAACATCCGACTAGCCTCGGTCGGGGAGCTGTTTTTT. It specifies CASRNIRLASVGELFF. The rearrangement links TRBV7-2 to TRBJ2-2, with 7 bases fitting TRBD2. This CDR3 is 16 amino acids long. The trim removed 6 bases at V and 7 bases at J, leaving 14 bases unmatched. Germline CDR1 SGHTA, CDR2 FQGNSA.